Below are 13 T cell receptor beta chains sequenced from a single sample in a study of PD-1 blockade in classical Hodgkin lymphoma. The table came from immunoSEQ multiplex PCR; TCRdb's copy has only in-frame clones and leaves some out. The data contain around 66,000 clones, 71% of them seen just once; the ten biggest clones take up approximately 9.9%. No patient escaped relapse after autologous stem cell transplantation, and brentuximab vedotin exposure varied. The input for sequencing was peripheral blood mononuclear cells (PBMCs), taken before the second cycle of nivolumab. Receptor source: a human donor with classical Hodgkin lymphoma.

This clone was seen a few times. The chain recombines TRBV5-1 with TRBJ1-6; D perhaps matches TRBD1 (5 bases). V gave up 0 bases and J gave up 3 bases, with 7 bases separating them. The CDR3 runs 15 residues. Germline V CDR1 and CDR2: SGHRS, YFSETQ. The CDR3 bases are TGCGCCAGCAGCTTGGACGGGGGCTATAATTCACCCCTCCACTTT. It encodes CASSLDGGYNSPLHF.

This chain joins TRBV9 and TRBJ2-1; either TRBD1 or TRBD2 may fit D (5 bases each). The ends were cut back, 3 bases at V and 7 bases at J, with 17 bases in the middle. The CDR3 is made up of 15 amino acids. CDR1 is SGDLS and CDR2 is YYNGEE in the germline V gene. The DNA for the CDR3 is TGTGCCAGCAGCGGATCCGGGTTGGGGGTAAATGAGCAGTTCTTC. The encoded protein is CASSGSGLGVNEQFF.

The chain joins TRBV14 to TRBJ2-1; possibly TRBD2 for D (6 bases). In germline, CDR1 is SGHDN, CDR2 FVKESK. Trimming pared 4 bases from V and 0 bases from J, leaving 10 bases between. CDR3 length: 15 amino acids. Written as DNA, the CDR3 is TGTGCCAGCAGCCGGCTAGCGAGCTCCTACAATGAGCAGTTCTTC. This codes for CASSRLASSYNEQFF. The full variable domain, completed using reference TRBV14 and TRBJ2-1, is EAGVTQFPSHSVIEKGQTVTLRCDPISGHDNLYWYRRVMGKEIKFLLHFVKESKQDESGMPNNRFLAERTGGTYSTLKVQPAELEDSGVYFCASSRLASSYNEQFFGPGTRLTVL.

The chain has TRBV5-6 and TRBJ1-2; 9 bases fit TRBD1. The CDR3 spans 14 residues. With V trimmed by 5 bases and J by 1 base, 3 bases remained unmatched. Germline V gene lookup returns CDR1 SGHDT and CDR2 YYEEEE. This CDR3 is CASRGTGINYGYTF. The CDR3 nucleotides are TGTGCCAGCAGGGGGACAGGGATTAACTATGGCTACACCTTC.

V and J are TRBV5-4 and TRBJ1-4; D is undetermined. V was pared by 0 bases and J by 7 bases, with 13 bases between. The CDR3 is 15 amino acids. Germline assignment: CDR1 SGHNT and CDR2 YYREEE (reference sequence). The CDR3 bases are TGTGCCAGCAGCTTGGCTCCCGGGTGGGGTGAAAAACTGTTTTTT. Its protein product is CASSLAPGWGEKLFF. Full variable domain (outside the CDR3, taken from reference TRBV5-4 and TRBJ1-4): ETGVTQSPTHLIKTRGQQVTLRCSSQSGHNTVSWYQQALGQGPQFIFQYYREEENGRGNFPPRFSGLQFPNYSSELNVNALELDDSALYLCASSLAPGWGEKLFFGSGTQLSVL.

The J gene is TRBJ2-2, the V gene TRBV5-8; TRBD1 is a possible D gene (6 bases). Germline-derived CDR1 and CDR2 are SGHTS and YDEGEE. V was pared by 5 bases and J by 4 bases, with 21 bases between. CDR3 length equals 17 residues. The CDR3 DNA reads as TGTGCCAGCAGGAAGAATGGGGGCGCGTTTGCCACCGGGGAGCTGTTTTTT. Protein product: CASRKNGGAFATGELFF.

The chain couples TRBV5-6 to TRBJ1-2, with D perhaps TRBD1 (5 bases). V lost 2 bases and J lost 6, with 11 bases in between. Germline V lookup: CDR1 SGHDT, CDR2 YYEEEE. The CDR3 consists of 13 residues. CDR3 coding DNA: TGTGCCAGCAGCTTTAGGGAAGGGGATGGCTACACCTTC. Residues: CASSFREGDGYTF. Full variable domain (missing parts from reference TRBV5-6 and TRBJ1-2): DAGVTQSPTHLIKTRGQQVTLRCSPKSGHDTVSWYQQALGQGPQFIFQYYEEEERQRGNFPDRFSGHQFPNYSSELNVNALLLGDSALYLCASSFREGDGYTFGSGTRLTVV.

The chain uses TRBV19 and TRBJ1-1; TRBD1 is a possible D gene (6 bases). The CDR3 contains 14 residues. The V and J ends lost 2 bases and 3 bases respectively, with 10 bases between them. From germline, CDR1 is LNHDA and CDR2 SQIVND (reference sequence). The CDR3, as DNA: TGTGCCAGTAGTATACGTAGGGGGGACACTGAAGCTTTCTTT. It yields the protein CASSIRRGDTEAFF.

The genes are TRBV7-3 and TRBJ2-7, with 9 nucleotides matching TRBD1. V trimming: 3 bases; J trimming: 3 bases; junction bases outside the gene matches: 6. The CDR3 runs 15 residues. CDR1 and CDR2 from the germline V gene are SGHTA and FQGTGA. The CDR3 nucleotides are TGTGCCAGCAGCTTGGGACAGGGTGGAATCTACGAGCAGTACTTC. Translation gives CASSLGQGGIYEQYF.

The rearrangement joins TRBV7-9 to TRBJ1-1; 7 nucleotides agree with TRBD1. V lost 5 bases and J lost 5; bases outside the gene matches: 8. The CDR3 runs to 14 residues. CDR1 and CDR2 from the germline V gene are SEHNR and FQNEAQ (reference sequence). The chain's CDR3 is CASSTQGGRTEAFF. The CDR3 DNA sequence: TGTGCCAGCAGCACCCAGGGGGGACGGACTGAAGCTTTCTTT.

This chain uses TRBV7-3 with TRBJ2-5, with TRBD1 identical over 8 bases. Trimming at V came to 5 bases and at J to 7 bases, leaving 6 bases not matched to a gene. The germline gives CDR1 SGHTA, CDR2 FQGTGA. The CDR3 covers 13 residues. The CDR3 here is CASSQGQGSTQYF. In DNA, the CDR3 is TGTGCCAGCAGCCAAGGACAGGGTTCGACCCAGTACTTC. The entire variable domain, with the rest obtained from reference TRBV7-3 and TRBJ2-5, is as follows: GAGVSQTPSNKVTEKGKYVELRCDPISGHTALYWYRQSLGQGPEFLIYFQGTGAADDSGLPNDRFFAVRPEGSVSTLKIQRTERGDSAVYLCASSQGQGSTQYFGPGTRLLVL.

This sequence joins TRBV7-8 and TRBJ2-1; D might be TRBD2 (6 bases). The V gene lost 4 bases and the J gene lost 0 bases, with 10 bases spanning the gap. The CDR3 spans 15 residues. The V gene's germline CDR1 is SGHVS and CDR2 FQNEAQ. The CDR3 sequence is CASSWGLNSYNEQFF. As DNA, the CDR3 is TGTGCCAGCAGCTGGGGACTGAACTCCTACAATGAGCAGTTCTTC.

In its sample, this clone was seen a few times. The J gene is TRBJ1-2, the V gene TRBV9, with unresolved D. CDR1 is SGDLS, CDR2 YYNGEE, per germline. CDR3 length: 14 amino acids. Trimming pared 1 base from V and 8 bases from J, leaving 15 bases between. In DNA form, the CDR3 reads TGTGCCAGCAGCGTACTCGGCGGGGTGGAAGGCTACACCTTC. This sequence encodes CASSVLGGVEGYTF.